Sequencing of this T cell receptor (beta chain) was carried out in a study of CD8+ T cells in alopecia areata. Across the whole study: Tofacitinib lasted 6 to 18 months, then 6 months off drug.

Reverse transcription of extracted RNA yielded cDNA, which provided the sequencing template. The protocol was immunoSEQ multiplex PCR, while the TCRdb copy is restricted to in-frame clones and leaves out a portion. The table has around 250,000 clones, 67% seen once. Germline V gives CDR1 SEHNR, CDR2 FQNEAQ (reference sequence). CDR3 size: 13 residues. The germline V and J ends were trimmed by 0 bases and 7 bases, with 7 bases remaining between them. The clonotype originates from a human donor with alopecia areata. This chain connects TRBV7-9 to TRBJ2-1, with D hard to call. The material was CD4+ T cells sorted from blood, obtained at week 0. The DNA for the CDR3 is TGTGCCAGCAGCTTAGCGCCTGGAAATGAGCAGTTCTTC. Translated, it gives CASSLAPGNEQFF.